The next 13 T cell receptor beta chains were all read from a single sample in a study of blood T cell repertoires in COVID-19. The repertoire was sequenced with immunoSEQ multiplex PCR; TCRdb's copy has only in-frame clones and lacks some. The top ten clones hold around 3% of a sample with nearly 350,000 clones, about 86% of them seen once. Input material: peripheral blood. These receptors were obtained from a man aged 30-40 years with active or convalescent COVID-19.

CDR3 in DNA: TGTGCCAGCAGCAGGTCAGGGGTGGATGAAAAACTGTTTTTT. It encodes CASSRSGVDEKLFF. The chain combines TRBV13 with TRBJ1-4; the D gene is possibly TRBD1 (6 bases). The CDR3 loop spans 14 amino acids. With 5 bases removed from V and 6 bases from J, the gap between germline ends came to 13 bases. Germline-derived CDR1 and CDR2 are PRHDT and FYEKMQ (reference sequence). Supplemented by reference TRBV13 and TRBJ1-4, the full variable domain reads AAGVIQSPRHLIKEKRETATLKCYPIPRHDTVYWYQQGPGQDPQFLISFYEKMQSDKGSIPDRFSAQQFSDYHSELNMSSLELGDSALYFCASSRSGVDEKLFFGSGTQLSVL.

This clone was detected only a few times. The chain combines TRBV27 with TRBJ2-7; maybe TRBD1 (6 bases). The CDR3 has 13 residues. Germline V gene sequence: CDR1 MNHEY, CDR2 SMNVEV (reference sequence). The V end lost 5 bases, the J end lost 1 base, and 9 bases lay between the germline ends. The CDR3 loop is CASSVGTSYEQYF. The CDR3 bases are TGTGCCAGCAGTGTTGGGACATCCTACGAGCAGTACTTC.

The rearrangement links TRBV27 to TRBJ1-1; unclear D gene. V gave up 3 bases and J gave up 3 bases, with 8 bases separating them. In germline, CDR1 is MNHEY, CDR2 SMNVEV (reference sequence). The length of the CDR3 is 13 residues. CDR3 amino acids: CASSLGADTEAFF. The CDR3 DNA sequence: TGTGCCAGCAGTTTGGGTGCGGACACTGAAGCTTTCTTT.

Regarding this clone: The same CDR3 arises from other DNA sequences in this sample as well. The chain links TRBV29-1 to TRBJ1-2; 10 positions match TRBD1. Germline V gene data show CDR1 as SQVTM and CDR2 as ANQGSEA. The V and J ends lost 7 bases and 2 bases, in that order; junction bases with no gene match: 1. The CDR3 length is 12 residues. The CDR3: CSATGGNYGYTF. For the CDR3, the DNA is TGCAGCGCGACAGGGGGCAACTATGGCTACACCTTC. The complete variable domain, with remaining parts taken from reference TRBV29-1 and TRBJ1-2, reads SAVISQKPSRDICQRGTSLTIQCQVDSQVTMMFWYRQQPGQSLTLIATANQGSEATYESGFVIDKFPISRPNLTFSTLTVSNMSPEDSSIYLCSATGGNYGYTFGSGTRLTVV.

The chain links TRBV28 to TRBJ1-5; 7 nucleotides line up with TRBD1. This CDR3 spans 14 amino acids. CDR1 and CDR2 from the germline V gene are MDHEN and SYDVKM. V was pared by 3 bases and J by 3 bases, with 2 bases of the junction left unmatched. For the CDR3, the DNA is TGTGCCAGCAGTTTCGGGACAGTCAATCAGCCCCAGCATTTT. Its protein is CASSFGTVNQPQHF.

As to this clone: A far larger clone is one base from this, pointing to a likely read error. The rearrangement uses TRBV27 and TRBJ2-2; D might be TRBD2 (6 bases). The CDR3 extends over 13 amino acids. Between the trimmed V and J ends, which lost 7 bases and 2 bases, there was a span of 8 bases. Germline CDR1 and CDR2: MNHEY and SMNVEV (reference sequence). CDR3 coding DNA: TGTGCCAGCACTGGGACTAACACCGGGGAGCTGTTTTTT. Protein sequence: CASTGTNTGELFF.

The CDR3 sequence: CAISERADTQYF. The CDR3 bases are TGTGCCATCAGTGAGAGAGCAGATACGCAGTATTTT. V is TRBV10-3 and J is TRBJ2-3; D gene ambiguous. The germline V gene has CDR1 ENHRY and CDR2 SYGVKD. The CDR3 is made up of 12 amino acids. Trimming left V 2 bases short and J 4 bases short, with 4 bases between.

The table lists this clone with a few counts. The V and J genes are TRBV28 and TRBJ2-2, with TRBD1 identical over 8 bases. V gave up 5 bases and J gave up 1 base; unmatched junction bases: 3. This CDR3 has 15 residues. Germline lookup yields CDR1 MDHEN and CDR2 SYDVKM. The CDR3 DNA sequence: TGTGCCAGCAGTCCCGGGACAGGGAACACCGGGGAGCTGTTTTTT. It specifies CASSPGTGNTGELFF.

The chain uses TRBV19 and TRBJ1-5, with TRBD1 as a possible D gene (6 bases). In germline, CDR1 is LNHDA, CDR2 SQIVND (reference sequence). Deletions cut 7 bases from V and 2 bases from J, with 18 bases between. This CDR3 spans 16 amino acids. This CDR3 is CASTLGGGRGNQPQHF. In DNA, the CDR3 is TGTGCCAGTACCCTAGGGGGGGGGCGAGGCAATCAGCCCCAGCATTTT.

V gene TRBV15 combines with J gene TRBJ1-1, with 7 bases matching TRBD1. Per the germline V gene, CDR1 is LNHNV and CDR2 is YYDKDF (reference sequence). J lost 3 bases, V lost 3 bases, and 7 bases had no gene match. CDR3 length: 15 residues. For the CDR3, the DNA is TGTGCCACCAGCAGTCAATTTACAGGGGACACTGAAGCTTTCTTT. As protein: CATSSQFTGDTEAFF.

V and J are TRBV7-2 and TRBJ1-3; possibly TRBD1 for D (6 bases). The CDR3 covers 13 residues. The ends were cut back, 2 bases at V and 8 bases at J, with 10 bases in the middle. Germline CDR1 and CDR2: SGHTA and FQGNSA. The CDR3 protein is CASSLIRGDTIYF. In nucleotides, the CDR3 is TGTGCCAGCAGCTTAATCAGGGGAGACACCATATATTTT.

About this clone: The sample holds other DNA sequences that translate to the same CDR3. The rearrangement links TRBV7-9 to TRBJ1-4; no clear D gene. Germline V gene data show CDR1 as SEHNR and CDR2 as FQNEAQ (reference sequence). V lost 5 bases, J lost 8 bases, and 15 bases lay in between. There are 14 residues in the CDR3. CDR3 in amino acids: CASSPGREREKLFF. The CDR3 bases are TGTGCCAGCAGCCCGGGGAGGGAGAGGGAAAAACTGTTTTTT.

The rearrangement links TRBV21-1 to TRBJ2-6; TRBD1, as called in the table, went unchecked against the DNA. TRBV21-1 is a listed pseudogene. The CDR3 loop spans 15 amino acids. The DNA for the CDR3 is TGTGCCAGCAGGCCAGAACGTTCGGGGGCCAACGTCCTGACTTTC. Translating gives CASRPERSGANVLTF.